The 31 T cell receptor beta chains below all came from one sample that was sequenced in a study of post-analysis software for immune sequencing data. Study outcomes and limitations: About 5 TRBV segments were more frequent in patients than controls; TRBV5-6, TRBV5-1 and TRBV20-1 belonged to this group.

Antigens of these TCRs are unknown. Every TCR beta cDNA library bore unique molecular identifiers. TCRdb reprocessed the PCR reads with MiXCR, giving one entry per CDR3 protein. The sample shows approximately 730,000 distinct CDR3 sequences, less than 35% of them seen only once. Sequenced input: blood. These receptors were collected from a girl between 10 and 17 years old with multiple sclerosis.

The chain employs TRBV6-5 and TRBJ2-7, with 9 bases identical to TRBD1. Unmatched junction bases numbered 10, after V lost 6 bases and J lost 4 bases. The CDR3 runs 15 residues. Germline V gene sequence: CDR1 MNHEY, CDR2 SVGAGI. CDR3 in amino acids: CASSTGTGFVYEQYF. The CDR3 DNA reads TGTGCCAGCAGCACCGGGACAGGGTTCGTGTACGAGCAGTACTTC.

On this clonotype: It may be a read error: a sequence one base away is much more abundant. The missing conserved phenylalanine or tryptophan at the end of this CDR3 makes a read error likely. The gene calls are TRBV5-1 and TRBJ2-7; the match to TRBD1 covers 8 bases. This CDR3 is 14 amino acids long. Germline V gene sequence: CDR1 SGHRS, CDR2 YFSETQ. V lost 4 bases, J lost 3 bases, and 6 bases stayed unmatched. Here the CDR3 DNA reads TGCGCCAGCAGCGGGGGACAGGACCTCTACGAGCAGTACTGC. Translation gives CASSGGQDLYEQYC.

The rearrangement uses TRBV6-1 and TRBJ2-1; 10 positions match TRBD1. In germline, CDR1 is MNHNS, CDR2 SASEGT. The CDR3 contains 14 residues. V lost 5 bases and J lost 7; bases outside the gene matches: 5. The CDR3 DNA reads as TGTGCCAGCAGTAAGGACAGGGGGTTGAATGAGCAGTTCTTC. Protein: CASSKDRGLNEQFF.

This clonotype was observed a handful of times. This chain connects TRBV5-6 to TRBJ2-7, with 12 bases aligning to TRBD2. The CDR3 sequence is 16 residues long. Germline V CDR1 and CDR2: SGHDT, YYEEEE. The V gene end was trimmed by 3 bases and the J gene end by 4 bases; junction bases not matched to a gene: 8. CDR3 DNA: TGTGCCAGCAGCTGGAGACTAGCGGGAGCCCTTTACGAGCAGTACTTC. This gives the protein CASSWRLAGALYEQYF.

The chain uses TRBV7-2 and TRBJ2-1, with D maybe TRBD2 (5 bases). This CDR3 comprises 13 residues. Between the trimmed V and J ends, which lost 3 bases and 9 bases, there was a span of 12 bases. Germline V gene sequence: CDR1 SGHTA, CDR2 FQGNSA. The CDR3 sequence: CASSFRGPSEQFF. CDR3 coding DNA: TGTGCCAGCAGCTTTCGAGGGCCCTCTGAGCAGTTCTTC.

This clonotype was counted a few times. The chain has TRBV5-5 and TRBJ1-2; 10 bases map to TRBD1. Germline assignment: CDR1 SGHKS and CDR2 YYEKEE (reference sequence). The CDR3 loop spans 15 amino acids. V gave up 0 bases and J gave up 5 bases; unmatched junction bases: 4. In DNA form, the CDR3 reads TGTGCCAGCAGCTTGGGGACAGGGGGAATTTATGGCTACACCTTC. Residues: CASSLGTGGIYGYTF.

The chain uses TRBV20-1 and TRBJ2-1; D perhaps matches TRBD2 (5 bases). The V and J ends lost 7 bases and 4 bases respectively, with 20 bases between them. Germline V gene data show CDR1 as DFQATT and CDR2 as SNEGSKA (reference sequence). CDR3 length equals 15 residues. CDR3 in DNA: TGCAGTGTCCCGGACTCCTCGCCCGGTTACAATGAGCAGTTCTTC. Residues: CSVPDSSPGYNEQFF.

J is TRBJ1-4 and V is TRBV20-1, with TRBD1 matching over 10 bases. Unmatched junction bases numbered 3, after V lost 5 bases and J lost 6 bases. CDR1 is DFQATT and CDR2 is SNEGSKA in the germline V gene (reference sequence). The CDR3 spans 13 residues. The CDR3 loop reads CSARTGGDEKLFF. In DNA, the CDR3 is TGCAGTGCTCGGACAGGGGGAGATGAAAAACTGTTTTTT.

Comments on this clonotype: The conserved phenylalanine or tryptophan normally closing the CDR3 is absent here, so this likely arose from a read error. This chain uses TRBV3-1 with TRBJ2-5; D ambiguous. V lost 3 bases and J 3 bases, leaving 14 bases between the germline ends. In germline, CDR1 is LGHDT, CDR2 YNNKEL (reference sequence). The CDR3 is 15 residues long. CDR3 region: CASSHLRAAEETQYV. The CDR3 DNA is TGTGCCAGCAGCCACCTCCGGGCGGCGGAAGAGACCCAGTACGTC.

This clonotype was seen only a few times. The gene calls are TRBV9 and TRBJ2-1; D call uncertain. CDR1 and CDR2 (germline): SGDLS, YYNGEE. V was cut by 1 base and J by 1 base, with 9 bases left in between. The CDR3 contains 15 residues. CDR3 DNA sequence: TGTGCCAGCAGCGTAACCGGAACGTCCTACAATGAGCAGTTCTTC. Translating it yields CASSVTGTSYNEQFF.

Worth noting for this clonotype: Mismatch with germline at one junction end may stem from a read error. The chain joins TRBV20-1 to TRBJ2-1, with 7 bases matching TRBD2. The CDR3 totals 14 residues. CDR1 DFQATT and CDR2 SNEGSKA come from the germline V gene (reference sequence). The DNA for the CDR3 is TGCAGTGCCGAGCGGGGCGGGTCCTACAATGAGCACTTCTTC. This gives the protein CSAERGGSYNEHFF.

V and J are TRBV10-3 and TRBJ2-7; D is uncertain. The J call may be faulty, since TRBJ2-5 better matches the DNA end. Germline V gene lookup returns CDR1 ENHRY and CDR2 SYGVKD. The CDR3 is 13 amino acids. CDR3 DNA: TGTGCCATCAGTGTGGGTAGCCGGGAGACCCAGTACTTC. Protein sequence: CAISVGSRETQYF.

This clonotype was observed a handful of times. The CDR3 loop reads CASSGGTGLSNQPQHF. CDR3 in DNA: TGTGCCAGCAGCGGGGGGACAGGATTAAGCAATCAGCCCCAGCATTTT. The chain is built from TRBV5-6 and TRBJ1-5, with 8 bases that match TRBD1. The CDR3 spans 16 residues. The V and J ends lost 4 bases and 1 base, in that order; junction bases with no gene match: 7. Germline V CDR1 and CDR2: SGHDT, YYEEEE.

This clonotype was seen only a few times. V is TRBV20-1 and J is TRBJ2-5; D is possibly TRBD2 (5 bases). V gave up 3 bases and J gave up 5 bases, with 10 bases separating them. Germline V gives CDR1 DFQATT, CDR2 SNEGSKA (reference sequence). CDR3 length equals 12 residues. As DNA, the CDR3 is TGCAGTGCTAGCGGGGAGCGGGAGACCCAGTACTTC. Protein product: CSASGERETQYF.

The gene calls are TRBV6-6 and TRBJ2-2; no firm D call. The germline gives CDR1 MNHNY, CDR2 SVGAGI (reference sequence). This CDR3 comprises 13 residues. V lost 5 bases and J lost 2, with 6 bases in between. The CDR3 here is CASSPLNTGELFF. The CDR3 DNA reads as TGTGCCAGCAGTCCTCTTAACACCGGGGAGCTGTTTTTT.

The sample holds a few counts of this clonotype. The chain has TRBV9 and TRBJ2-6; no clear D gene. V lost 1 base to trimming and J lost 0 bases, with 5 bases between them. The CDR3 extends over 15 amino acids. Germline V gene lookup returns CDR1 SGDLS and CDR2 YYNGEE. This CDR3 reads CASSVRSSGANVLTF. The CDR3 bases are TGTGCCAGCAGCGTAAGGTCCTCTGGGGCCAACGTCCTGACTTTC.

This chain uses TRBV7-2 with TRBJ1-2; unclear D gene. Trimming cost V 4 bases and J 4 bases, with 13 bases left between them. Germline V gene data show CDR1 as SGHTA and CDR2 as FQGNSA. This CDR3 region has 14 residues. DNA of the CDR3: TGTGCCAGCAGCTCAGGACCGGGCCCCTATGGCTACACCTTC. It codes for CASSSGPGPYGYTF. Together with reference TRBV7-2 and TRBJ1-2, the CDR3 gives the full variable domain: GAGVSQSPSNKVTEKGKDVELRCDPISGHTALYWYRQSLGQGLEFLIYFQGNSAPDKSGLPSDRFSAERTGGSVSTLTIQRTQQEDSAVYLCASSSGPGPYGYTFGSGTRLTVV.

This chain joins TRBV2 and TRBJ2-4; D is uncertain. The V and J ends lost 6 bases and 5 bases respectively, with 5 bases between them. The CDR3 has 11 amino acids. Per the germline V gene, CDR1 is SNHLY and CDR2 is FYNNEI. The CDR3 protein is CASRTENIQYF. Here the CDR3 DNA reads TGTGCCAGCAGGACTGAAAACATTCAGTACTTC.

The V and J genes are TRBV24-1 and TRBJ2-7, with TRBD1 matching 9 bases. The V segment lost 3 bases and the J segment 2 bases; nucleotides outside the gene matches: 7. Per the germline V gene, CDR1 is KGHDR and CDR2 is SFDVKD. The CDR3 consists of 16 residues. The chain's CDR3 is CATSDNPGQGTYEQYF. The CDR3 nucleotides read TGTGCCACCAGTGATAACCCGGGACAGGGTACCTACGAGCAGTACTTC.

This chain connects TRBV3-1 to TRBJ2-5, with D possibly being TRBD1 (6 bases). The CDR3 extends over 15 amino acids. V was trimmed by 4 bases and J by 0 bases, leaving 12 bases between them. Germline V gives CDR1 LGHDT, CDR2 YNNKEL (reference sequence). For the CDR3, the DNA is TGTGCCAGCAGCCCAATTAACAGGGACCAAGAGACCCAGTACTTC. This encodes CASSPINRDQETQYF.

The genes are TRBV6-5 and TRBJ2-5, with D perhaps matching TRBD2 (5 bases). Deletions cut 8 bases from V and 5 bases from J, with 21 bases between. Germline CDR1 MNHEY, CDR2 SVGAGI. The CDR3 extends over 15 amino acids. CDR3 in amino acids: CASGFANGLAETQYF. CDR3 DNA sequence: TGTGCCAGCGGTTTTGCGAATGGGTTAGCGGAGACCCAGTACTTC.

Ten or more counts support this clonotype. The DNA of the CDR3 is TGCAGTGCTAGTCCAAGCGGGAGGGCCGTGGGGGAGCAGTACTTC. Amino acids: CSASPSGRAVGEQYF. The chain combines TRBV20-1 with TRBJ2-7; 10 bases line up with TRBD2. CDR3 length: 15 amino acids. With 3 bases clipped from V and 7 bases from J, the junction kept 12 bases outside the gene matches. From germline, CDR1 is DFQATT and CDR2 SNEGSKA (reference sequence).

The table lists this clonotype with a few counts. J is TRBJ1-5 and V is TRBV12-3 or TRBV12-4; 9 positions match TRBD1. There are 15 residues in the CDR3. The trim removed 5 bases at V and 4 bases at J, leaving 6 bases unmatched. DNA of the CDR3: TGTGCCAGCAGTCTAGGGACAGGGCTAAATCAGCCCCAGCATTTT. Protein sequence: CASSLGTGLNQPQHF.

This clonotype turned up a few times. J is TRBJ2-6 and V is TRBV5-1; D possibly corresponds to TRBD2 (5 bases). The germline gives CDR1 SGHRS, CDR2 YFSETQ. The CDR3 totals 15 residues. Trimming stripped 2 bases from V and 1 base from J, with 7 bases between. CDR3 loop: CASSFGESGANVLTF. The DNA for the CDR3 is TGCGCCAGCAGCTTCGGGGAATCTGGGGCCAACGTCCTGACTTTC.

Concerning this clonotype: A much larger clone sits a single nucleotide away, making a read error possible. V usage is TRBV7-2 and J usage is TRBJ2-7; weak D call: TRBD1 (5 bases). V lost 2 bases and J 7 bases, leaving 15 bases between the germline ends. The CDR3 is made up of 14 amino acids. Germline CDR1 SGHTA, CDR2 FQGNSA. CDR3 in amino acids: CASSLSTAYNEQYF. The CDR3 DNA follows: TGTGCCAGCAGCTTATCGACAGCCTACAATGAGCAGTACTTC.

This clonotype has just a few counts. The chain joins TRBV6-5 to TRBJ1-2; 9 nucleotides match TRBD1. The CDR3 sequence is 16 residues long. The junction had 12 bases not matched to a gene; V was cut back by 6 bases and J by 4 bases. Looked up from germline, CDR1 is MNHEY and CDR2 is SVGAGI. The CDR3 here is CASRYGSGTGLYGYTF. The CDR3 DNA is TGTGCCAGCAGGTACGGATCCGGGACAGGGCTCTATGGCTACACCTTC.

This clonotype showed up many times. The gene calls are TRBV29-1 and TRBJ2-6, with TRBD2 as a possible D gene (5 bases). Trimming cost V 4 bases and J 4 bases, with 11 bases left between them. From germline, CDR1 is SQVTM and CDR2 ANQGSEA. The CDR3 runs 14 residues. CDR3 sequence: CSVGVGAGANVLTF. The CDR3 bases are TGCAGCGTTGGGGTGGGAGCCGGGGCCAACGTCCTGACTTTC.

This chain joins TRBV5-6 and TRBJ2-5; 9 bases fit TRBD2. V shed 1 base and J 5 bases; nucleotides not matched to a gene: 6. The germline gives CDR1 SGHDT, CDR2 YYEEEE. The CDR3 runs 15 residues. The CDR3 bases are TGTGCCAGCAGCTTGAAAGGGACTAGCTACGAGACCCAGTACTTC. This gives the protein CASSLKGTSYETQYF.

The table lists this clonotype with a few counts. V and J are TRBV20-1 and TRBJ2-3, with 7 bases that match TRBD2. The germline CDR1 and CDR2 sequences are DFQATT and SNEGSKA (reference sequence). CDR3 length equals 15 residues. V dropped 7 bases and J dropped 0; count of bases not matched to a gene: 10. The CDR3 nucleotides read TGCAGTGTGGGAGGGCCATTCTCTAGCACAGATACGCAGTATTTT. Translating gives CSVGGPFSSTDTQYF.

This clonotype was counted many times. The chain employs TRBV20-1 and TRBJ2-5; D gene uncertain. This CDR3 is built from 11 residues. With 3 bases removed from V and 2 bases from J, the gap between germline ends came to 4 bases. In germline, CDR1 is DFQATT, CDR2 SNEGSKA (reference sequence). The CDR3 region is CSASSQETQYF. In DNA form, the CDR3 reads TGCAGTGCTAGTTCTCAAGAGACCCAGTACTTC.

There are many counts of this clonotype. J is TRBJ2-3 and V is TRBV6-5; TRBD2 is a possible D gene (5 bases). The germline V gene has CDR1 MNHEY and CDR2 SVGAGI. CDR3 length: 13 residues. Trimming pared 6 bases from V and 6 bases from J, leaving 13 bases between. The CDR3 loop is CASSPGPGDTQYF. The DNA of the CDR3 is TGTGCCAGCAGCCCCGGCCCGGGGGATACGCAGTATTTT.